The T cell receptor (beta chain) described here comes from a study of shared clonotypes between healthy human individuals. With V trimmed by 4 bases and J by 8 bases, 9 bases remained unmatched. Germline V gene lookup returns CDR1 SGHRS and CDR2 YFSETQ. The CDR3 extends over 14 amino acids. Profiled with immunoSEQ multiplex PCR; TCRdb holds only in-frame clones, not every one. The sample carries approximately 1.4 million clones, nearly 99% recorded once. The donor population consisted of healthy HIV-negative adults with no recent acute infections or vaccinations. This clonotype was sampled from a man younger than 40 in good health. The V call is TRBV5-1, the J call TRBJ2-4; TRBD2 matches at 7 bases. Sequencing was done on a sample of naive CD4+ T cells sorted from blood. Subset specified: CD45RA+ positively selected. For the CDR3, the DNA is TGCGCCAGCAGCCGTCTGGGAGGGGAGGACATTCAGTACTTC. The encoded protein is CASSRLGGEDIQYF.